These 20 T cell receptor beta chains were sequenced from one sample in a study of T cells in localized non-small cell lung cancer. Sequencing was performed with immunoSEQ multiplex PCR; in TCRdb, only in-frame clones are kept and a portion is missing. The sample shows over 1,200 clones, almost 30% of them seen only once. The material was normal lung tissue next to the tumor, obtained before any cancer treatment. These TCRs come from a man aged 35 to 69 with stage I lung adenocarcinoma.

By share of the sample, this clone is large (0.1 to 1%). The chain is built from TRBV11-3 and TRBJ2-7; the D call may be TRBD1 or TRBD2 (6 bases each). Per the germline V gene, CDR1 is SGHNT and CDR2 is YENEEA. The CDR3 spans 16 residues. Between the trimmed V and J ends, which lost 3 bases and 3 bases, there was a span of 18 bases. CDR3 loop: CASSLAPGDFYYEQYF. In DNA, the CDR3 is TGTGCCAGCAGCTTGGCACCAGGGGACTTCTACTACGAGCAGTACTTC.

This clone is medium-sized (0.01 to 0.1%) within its sample. The chain employs TRBV11-3 and TRBJ2-7, with 14 positions matching TRBD2. V was pared by 4 bases and J by 7 bases, with 9 bases of the junction left unmatched. The germline V gene has CDR1 SGHNT and CDR2 YENEEA. CDR3 length: 16 residues. CDR3 in amino acids: CASSSAGTSGRGEQYF. CDR3 coding DNA: TGTGCCAGCAGCTCCGCCGGGACTAGCGGGAGAGGGGAGCAGTACTTC. Filled out from reference TRBV11-3 and TRBJ2-7, the complete variable domain reads EAGVVQSPRYKIIEKKQPVAFWCNPISGHNTLYWYLQNLGQGPELLIRYENEEAVDDSQLPKDRFSAERLKGVDSTLKIQPAELGDSAVYLCASSSAGTSGRGEQYFGPGTRLTVT.

In its sample, this clone was seen a few times. This chain uses TRBV6-8 with TRBJ2-1; D not certain. Germline V gene data show CDR1 as MNHGY and CDR2 as SAAAGT. The CDR3 has 12 amino acids. V was clipped by 2 bases and J by 6 bases, with 5 bases between them. Here the CDR3 reads CASSYPLNEQFF. Here the CDR3 DNA reads TGTGCCAGCAGTTACCCCCTCAATGAGCAGTTCTTC.

This clone is medium-sized (0.01 to 0.1%) by share. The V gene is TRBV11-3, the J gene TRBJ2-7; TRBD1 matches at 10 bases. The CDR3 length is 14 residues. Germline CDR1 and CDR2: SGHNT and YENEEA. V shed 6 bases, J shed 7 bases, and the junction held 9 bases outside the gene matches. CDR3 nucleotide sequence: TGTGCCAGCAGTTACGGGACAGGGGCTGAGGAGCAGTACTTC. Amino acids: CASSYGTGAEEQYF.

The chain has TRBV18 and TRBJ2-5, with 7 positions matching TRBD1. The ends lost 2 bases at V and 5 bases at J; junction bases unmatched: 8. The germline V gene has CDR1 KGHSH and CDR2 LQKENI. The CDR3 contains 15 residues. CDR3 DNA: TGTGCCAGCTCACCATCCTACAGGGGCCAGGAGACCCAGTACTTC. It specifies CASSPSYRGQETQYF.

The chain uses TRBV29-1 and TRBJ2-2; D gene unclear. The germline V and J ends were trimmed by 3 bases and 1 base, with 3 bases remaining between them. The CDR3 extends over 12 amino acids. Germline V lookup: CDR1 SQVTM, CDR2 ANQGSEA. The CDR3 loop reads CSVDENTGELFF. As DNA, the CDR3 is TGCAGCGTTGACGAGAACACCGGGGAGCTGTTTTTT.

This rearrangement joins TRBV29-1 to TRBJ2-1, with D possibly matching TRBD2 (5 bases). In germline, CDR1 is SQVTM, CDR2 ANQGSEA. V gave up 4 bases and J gave up 12 bases, with 19 bases separating them. There are 13 residues in the CDR3. The CDR3 loop is CSVGEFVSRGQFF. CDR3 nucleotides: TGCAGCGTTGGAGAGTTTGTGAGCCGGGGGCAGTTCTTC.

In its sample, this clone was seen a few times. The chain combines TRBV11-3 with TRBJ2-1; TRBD2 matches at 14 bases. V was pared by 3 bases and J by 10 bases, with 17 bases of the junction left unmatched. CDR1 SGHNT and CDR2 YENEEA come from the germline V gene. CDR3 size: 19 residues. The DNA of the CDR3 is TGTGCCAGCAGCTTCTCTGGGACTAGCGGGAGCCGGGTTGGTTGGGAGCAGTTCTTC. It specifies CASSFSGTSGSRVGWEQFF.

This clone was picked up a small number of times. The chain links TRBV28 to TRBJ2-3; D not certain. Deletions cut 1 base from V and 2 bases from J, with 4 bases between. Germline assignment: CDR1 MDHEN and CDR2 SYDVKM. This CDR3 is built from 13 residues. The CDR3 coding sequence is TGTGCCAGCAGTTTATATCCCACAGATACGCAGTATTTT. Protein: CASSLYPTDTQYF.

The rearrangement links TRBV6-8 to TRBJ1-4; D possibly corresponds to TRBD1 (5 bases). Trimming removed 2 bases at V and 5 bases at J, with 15 bases between. This CDR3 region has 16 residues. Germline-derived CDR1 and CDR2 are MNHGY and SAAAGT. The CDR3 region has the DNA TGTGCCAGCAGTTACGACCCGGGACGTACAAATGAAAAACTGTTTTTT. This gives the protein CASSYDPGRTNEKLFF.

This chain links TRBV4-1 with TRBJ2-7, with a possible D match to TRBD2 (6 bases). CDR1 and CDR2 (germline): MGHRA, YSYEKL. Trimming removed 0 bases from V and 2 bases from J, with 14 bases in between. The CDR3 loop spans 16 amino acids. The CDR3, as DNA: TGCGCCAGCAGCCAAGATCGGGGCGGGGTAGCCTACGAGCAGTACTTC. This gives the protein CASSQDRGGVAYEQYF.

By sample share, this clone is large (0.1 to 1%). The chain links TRBV6-8 to TRBJ2-3; 10 nucleotides align to TRBD2. From germline, CDR1 is MNHGY and CDR2 SAAAGT. The CDR3 covers 16 residues. Losses at the gene ends were 5 bases for V and 2 bases for J; bases not matched to a gene: 7. The CDR3 here is CASSGGAGGATDTQYF. The CDR3 DNA sequence: TGTGCCAGCAGTGGAGGAGCGGGGGGGGCCACAGATACGCAGTATTTT.

There are a few counts of this clone. This chain links TRBV1 with TRBJ1-5; TRBD1, as called in the table, went unchecked against the DNA. TRBV1 counts as a pseudogene. The CDR3 contains 16 residues. The CDR3 sequence: CASSQEAGGGNQPQHF. The CDR3 DNA follows: TGCGCCAGCAGCCAAGAGGCAGGGGGTGGCAATCAGCCCCAGCATTTT.

V and J are TRBV6-4 and TRBJ2-1; TRBD2 is a possible D gene (6 bases). The germline V gene has CDR1 MRHNA and CDR2 SNTAGT. V lost 10 bases, J lost 6 bases, and 10 bases lay in between. CDR3 length equals 11 residues. This CDR3 reads CATGSGNEQFF. CDR3 DNA: TGTGCCACCGGGAGCGGCAATGAGCAGTTCTTC.

The chain links TRBV18 to TRBJ1-4; D is ambiguous. This CDR3 spans 14 amino acids. V lost 6 bases to trimming and J lost 4 bases, with 12 bases between them. Germline values: CDR1 KGHSH, CDR2 LQKENI. As DNA, the CDR3 is TGTGCCAGCTCGCCCCCTGGGGATAATGAAAAACTGTTTTTT. It translates to CASSPPGDNEKLFF.

The chain combines TRBV28 with TRBJ1-4, with a weak D call TRBD1 (5 bases). Trimming removed 1 base from V and 8 bases from J, with 29 bases in between. The CDR3 covers 20 residues. The germline V gene has CDR1 MDHEN and CDR2 SYDVKM. The CDR3: CASSLSLTTDPTLDWEKLFF. As DNA, the CDR3 is TGTGCCAGCAGTTTATCCCTAACGACAGACCCAACCTTGGATTGGGAAAAACTGTTTTTT.

Within the sample, this clone is large. The gene calls are TRBV6-8 and TRBJ2-1; 9 bases map to TRBD2. The CDR3 is made up of 14 amino acids. Looked up from germline, CDR1 is MNHGY and CDR2 is SAAAGT. Trimming cost V 10 bases and J 7 bases; bases outside gene matches: 11. DNA of the CDR3: TGTGCCACCGAAACCGGGACTAGCCAGAATGAGCAGTTCTTC. This gives the protein CATETGTSQNEQFF.

The chain recombines TRBV6-8 with TRBJ2-1; D may be TRBD2 (5 bases). Germline loops: CDR1 MNHGY, CDR2 SAAAGT. V shed 5 bases and J shed 0 bases, with 11 bases lying between them. The CDR3 has 15 amino acids. CDR3 loop: CASSGGTSSYNEQFF. The CDR3 bases are TGTGCCAGCAGTGGCGGAACTAGCTCCTACAATGAGCAGTTCTTC.

The chain has TRBV11-3 and TRBJ2-7; no clear D. The germline V gene has CDR1 SGHNT and CDR2 YENEEA. The CDR3 has 14 amino acids. Trimming took off 3 bases at V and 2 bases at J, with 11 bases between the two ends. This CDR3 is CASSLSHSTYEQYF. CDR3 DNA: TGTGCCAGCAGCTTGAGTCACTCAACCTACGAGCAGTACTTC.

The chain joins TRBV19 to TRBJ2-3, with D unresolved. The CDR3 has 15 amino acids. Germline V CDR1 and CDR2: LNHDA, SQIVND (reference sequence). Trimming shortened V by 6 bases and J by 4 bases, and 17 bases separated the two germline ends. The CDR3 DNA reads as TGTGCCAGTAGAGACCCACGAATTGGGGCAGATACGCAGTATTTT. Translating it yields CASRDPRIGADTQYF. The variable domain in full, completed from reference TRBV19 and TRBJ2-3, reads DGGITQSPKYLFRKEGQNVTLSCEQNLNHDAMYWYRQDPGQGLRLIYYSQIVNDFQKGDIAEGYSVSREKKESFPLTVTSAQKNPTAFYLCASRDPRIGADTQYFGPGTRLTVL.